Listed below are T cell receptor beta chains from one sample, sequenced in a study of blood T cell repertoires in COVID-19. TCRdb keeps only in-frame clones here, not all; method: immunoSEQ multiplex PCR. The sample shows approximately 110,000 clones, approximately 84% of them seen only once. Sequencing input: peripheral blood. The receptors derive from a human donor in a cohort sampled during active COVID-19. CDR3s include the opening cysteine and the closing phenylalanine or tryptophan.

j_call v_call cdr3_aa
TRBJ2-2 TRBV5-5 CASSSRLAGVLTGELFF
TRBJ2-7 TRBV5-8 CASSKTQGAGYEQYF
TRBJ2-7 TRBV9 CASSVGQGVQYF
TRBJ2-3 TRBV5-1 CASSLWTQGAGDTQYF
TRBJ2-7 TRBV2 CASGGRGPPYEQYF
TRBJ2-2 TRBV7-2 CASSLSSIGVGDTGELFF
TRBJ2-3 TRBV5-1 CASSLGDSITDTQYF
TRBJ2-1 TRBV21-1 CASKGGTTGSEQFF
TRBJ2-4 TRBV7-2 CASSLGSASTSIQYF
TRBJ1-3 TRBV4-1 CASSQDWLSGNTIYF
TRBJ2-2 TRBV5-1 CASFLAGQNTGELFF
TRBJ2-2 TRBV19 CATPRTVGNTGELFF
TRBJ1-2 TRBV28 CASSLNLDAGNYGYTF
TRBJ2-2 TRBV10-1 CATRADRGLSTGELFF
TRBJ1-2 TRBV5-1 CASSLRGYTF
TRBJ2-4 TRBV5-1 CASSPQGQGENIQYF
TRBJ1-1 TRBV29-1 CSVDRDMNTEAFF
TRBJ2-2 TRBV7-3 CASSLQAGETGELFF
TRBJ2-5 TRBV24-1 CATSDHSGTGGRGETQYF
TRBJ2-1 TRBV30 CAWNRGSWANEQFF
TRBJ2-3 TRBV3-1/TRBV3-2 CASSRGEGVTDTQYF
TRBJ2-5 TRBV24-1 CATSDLKDTTRGIQETQYF
TRBJ2-7 TRBV7-2 CASSVGHVVYEQYF
TRBJ2-7 TRBV3-1/TRBV3-2 CASSQTRSEQYF
TRBJ1-1 TRBV19 CASTHRGRENTEAFF
TRBJ2-3 TRBV6-1 CASSEGGAGGDTQYF
TRBJ1-2 TRBV10-3 CAISEDRNGYTF
TRBJ1-2 TRBV28 CASSLGPGAYGYTF
TRBJ1-2 TRBV5-1 CASSLALGTGGAGGYTF
TRBJ2-1 TRBV20-1 CSASSQGRLNEQFF
TRBJ2-1 TRBV2 CASSAPRGVRNEQFF
TRBJ2-7 TRBV5-5 CASSLGGSGSYEQYF
TRBJ2-7 TRBV6-5 CASRSGQATYEQYF
TRBJ2-7 TRBV21-1 CASIVGDTSSYEQYF
TRBJ1-1 TRBV6-2/TRBV6-3 CASSYGLGRAEAFF
TRBJ2-7 TRBV30 CAWRGEGLSSYEQYF
TRBJ2-2 TRBV6-5 CASSYSTTPTGELFF
TRBJ1-2 TRBV6-5 CASRPGHLYGYTF
TRBJ2-1 TRBV11-2 CASSLVGQPDNEQFF
TRBJ2-1 TRBV7-9 CASRQRQGEEQFF
TRBJ2-7 TRBV19 CASSFTGTPSSYEQYF